Given below is one T cell receptor beta chain in context. Its matching antigen is unknown. In germline, CDR1 is MNHNY, CDR2 SVGAGI (reference sequence). The CDR3 length is 15 residues. Trimming removed 2 bases from V and 7 bases from J, with 15 bases in between. Single cDNA molecules in the library carried unique molecular identifiers attached during preparation. TCRdb processed the RACE reads anew with MiXCR; each CDR3 protein has one entry. The sample comprises roughly 200,000 distinct CDR3 sequences, under 30% of which are singletons, and approximately 2.5% rests with the top ten. The record originates from a study of human T cells and chemical hapten exposure. Study results and caveats: Unchanged with DPC sensitization were TCRs above 1 in 1000 frequency. Correlating positively with patch test score were the PT1 expanded TCR counts.

Time point reported: patch test 3, about 24 weeks after DPC sensitization. Noted treatment: therapeutic diphenylcyclopropenone sensitization with weekly scalp DPC. Unseparated into fractions, whole blood served as the source from which total RNA was extracted. Material: whole blood, obtained in connection with sensitization to the hapten diphenylcyclopropenone (DPC). The chain recombines TRBV6-6 with TRBJ1-5, with D perhaps matching TRBD1 (6 bases). This TCR was sampled from a woman aged 40 to 50 with alopecia areata. Some clones in this sample may be carry-over from other donors' samples. The CDR3 region is CASSYTGGREQPQHF. The CDR3, as DNA: TGTGCCAGCAGTTACACCGGGGGCAGGGAGCAGCCCCAGCATTTT.